This T cell receptor beta chain was retrieved from a study of blood T cell repertoires in COVID-19. Study background: The United States, Italy and Spain provided the acute and convalescent COVID-19 samples.

Germline V gives CDR1 ENHRY, CDR2 SYGVKD. The V end lost 4 bases, the J end lost 7 bases, and 13 bases lay between the germline ends. This CDR3 region has 13 residues. Original handling: Reference gene primers were amplified, and this amplification served to estimate nucleated cell counts. Profiling relied on immunoSEQ multiplex PCR, and the TCRdb table lists in-frame clones only, not all of them. V, J and clone size are taken as reported in that table, and D and trimming were inferred from the DNA itself. The sample has about 150,000 clones, 75% to 90% seen once. V and J are TRBV10-3 and TRBJ1-2; no clear D gene. The clonotype comes from an older woman with acute or convalescent COVID-19. The source material was peripheral blood. The CDR3 is CAISADTRGGYTF. The CDR3 region has the DNA TGTGCCATCAGTGCAGACACCCGGGGTGGCTACACCTTC.